This entry features one TCR beta chain sequence. Its antigen is as yet unknown. The sample belongs to a study of OX40 agonist ivuxolimab in advanced cancers. In the study overall: Every 2 weeks, ivuxolimab was infused into the patients intravenously at between 0.01 and 10 mg/kg. Study outcomes and limitations: At doses 0.1 to 3.0 mg/kg, CD4+ and CD8+ clones expanded.

Anyone with autoimmune disease history or systemic immunosuppression was excluded. Produced via immunoSEQ multiplex PCR; TCRdb's table is partial and in-frame only. Of 65,000 to 75,000 clones listed, approximately 84% are singletons. The sequences come from CD4+ or CD8+ T cells sorted from blood, collected in a trial of the OX40 agonist ivuxolimab. This sequence was found in an adult with an advanced solid tumor such as melanoma, head and neck, liver or kidney cancer.

Here the CDR3 DNA reads TGTGCCAGCAGCTCGCGGGATTCCTTCACAGATACGCAGTATTTT. It specifies CASSSRDSFTDTQYF. The chain combines TRBV5-4 with TRBJ2-3; maybe TRBD2 (6 bases). The CDR3 covers 15 residues. Germline-derived CDR1 and CDR2 are SGHNT and YYREEE (reference sequence). V gave up 3 bases and J gave up 2 bases, with 13 bases separating them.